This is a list of T cell receptor beta chains from one sample in a study of shared clonotypes between healthy human individuals. Clones were sequenced by immunoSEQ multiplex PCR, and TCRdb holds only the in-frame ones, with some missing. This table holds 950,000 to 1,100,000 clones, around 76% found once. The specimen sequenced was memory CD4+ T cells sorted from blood. The receptor source for this set is a man aged 18 to 30 in good health. CDR3s include the opening cysteine and the closing phenylalanine or tryptophan. Fields, in order: CDR3 length, D gene, clone size, V gene, J gene, CDR3 protein, CDR3 DNA. D genes are given only for firm matches. The size of a clone is reported for some rows only, either as once, few or many, or as a class for expanded clones.

length: 15; D: -; size: -; V: TRBV7-9; J: TRBJ1-2; CDR3: CASSLTQGPNYGYTF; DNA: TGTGCCAGCAGCTTAACCCAGGGTCCTAACTATGGCTACACCTTC
length: 13; D: -; size: once; V: TRBV6-6; J: TRBJ2-5; CDR3: CASINGREETQYF; DNA: TGTGCCAGCATCAACGGGCGGGAAGAGACCCAGTACTTC
length: 14; D: -; size: -; V: TRBV18; J: TRBJ1-4; CDR3: CASSLSATNEKLFF; DNA: TGTGCCAGCTCACTATCCGCAACTAATGAAAAACTGTTTTTT
length: 17; D: -; size: -; V: TRBV11-2; J: TRBJ2-3; CDR3: CASRSLRAHPSTDTQYF; DNA: TGTGCCAGCAGGTCCTTGCGAGCGCATCCTAGCACAGATACGCAGTATTTT
length: 16; D: TRBD1; size: few; V: TRBV29-1; J: TRBJ2-3; CDR3: CSVETYGTGSTDTQYF; DNA: TGCAGCGTTGAGACGTACGGGACAGGTAGCACAGATACGCAGTATTTT
length: 16; D: TRBD1; size: few; V: TRBV27; J: TRBJ1-5; CDR3: CASRPLRTGAYQPQHF; DNA: TGTGCCAGCAGACCCCTGAGGACAGGGGCCTATCAGCCCCAGCATTTT
length: 13; D: -; size: -; V: TRBV7-3; J: TRBJ2-1; CDR3: CASSLSMNNEQFF; DNA: TGTGCCAGCAGCTTATCGATGAACAATGAGCAGTTCTTC
length: 12; D: -; size: -; V: TRBV30; J: TRBJ1-2; CDR3: CAWSRAGEWYTF; DNA: TGTGCCTGGAGTCGGGCAGGGGAGTGGTACACCTTC
length: 15; D: -; size: -; V: TRBV28; J: TRBJ1-3; CDR3: CASSLFGVSGNTIYF; DNA: TGTGCCAGCAGTTTATTTGGGGTCTCTGGAAACACCATATATTTT
length: 14; D: -; size: once; V: TRBV7-6; J: TRBJ1-2; CDR3: CASTPESEGYGYTF; DNA: TGTGCCAGCACCCCGGAGAGTGAGGGCTATGGCTACACCTTC
length: 18; D: TRBD1; size: -; V: TRBV11-3; J: TRBJ2-1; CDR3: CASSVGLPGQGPYNEQFF; DNA: TGTGCCAGCAGCGTAGGGTTACCGGGACAGGGACCATACAATGAGCAGTTCTTC
length: 14; D: TRBD2; size: once; V: TRBV5-1; J: TRBJ2-7; CDR3: CASSFGLAGYEQYF; DNA: TGCGCCAGCAGCTTCGGACTAGCAGGGTACGAGCAGTACTTC
length: 16; D: -; size: -; V: TRBV18; J: TRBJ2-1; CDR3: CASSPVLAPYSDEQFF; DNA: TGTGCCAGCTCACCCGTACTAGCACCCTATAGCGATGAGCAGTTCTTC
length: 16; D: TRBD2; size: -; V: TRBV11-3; J: TRBJ2-3; CDR3: CASSPGTSGDLDTQYF; DNA: TGTGCCAGCAGCCCAGGGACTAGCGGGGATTTAGATACGCAGTATTTT
length: 15; D: TRBD1; size: once; V: TRBV27; J: TRBJ1-1; CDR3: CASSSPGQGVNEAFF; DNA: TGTGCCAGCAGTTCTCCGGGACAGGGGGTTAATGAAGCTTTCTTT
length: 13; D: -; size: -; V: TRBV6-1; J: TRBJ1-2; CDR3: CASAARWDYGYTF; DNA: TGTGCCAGCGCCGCCCGCTGGGACTATGGCTACACCTTC
length: 15; D: TRBD1; size: -; V: TRBV5-4; J: TRBJ2-7; CDR3: CASSLDPGTGYEQYF; DNA: TGTGCCAGCAGCTTGGACCCCGGGACAGGGTACGAGCAGTACTTC
length: 14; D: TRBD1; size: -; V: TRBV29-1; J: TRBJ2-5; CDR3: CSVASGTGKETQYF; DNA: TGCAGCGTAGCCTCCGGGACAGGAAAAGAGACCCAGTACTTC
length: 15; D: TRBD2; size: few; V: TRBV27; J: TRBJ2-7; CDR3: CASSRSGGARYEQYF; DNA: TGTGCCAGCAGTCGAAGCGGGGGGGCCCGGTACGAGCAGTACTTC
length: 15; D: TRBD1; size: -; V: TRBV11-2; J: TRBJ2-2; CDR3: CASSVGQARTGELFF; DNA: TGTGCCAGCAGCGTGGGACAGGCGAGGACCGGGGAGCTGTTTTTT
length: 15; D: -; size: -; V: TRBV7-6; J: TRBJ1-2; CDR3: CASSLGDGGSYGYTF; DNA: TGTGCCAGCAGCTTAGGTGACGGTGGGTCATATGGCTACACCTTC
length: 15; D: -; size: -; V: TRBV25-1; J: TRBJ2-3; CDR3: CASGTAGKTADTQYF; DNA: TGTGCCAGCGGAACAGCAGGAAAGACGGCAGATACGCAGTATTTT
length: 15; D: -; size: -; V: TRBV11-2; J: TRBJ2-7; CDR3: CASSSFQGISYEQYF; DNA: TGTGCCAGCAGCTCCTTCCAGGGAATATCCTACGAGCAGTACTTC
length: 18; D: TRBD1; size: -; V: TRBV5-1; J: TRBJ1-5; CDR3: CASSLRGTGEDSNQPQHF; DNA: TGCGCCAGCAGCTTAAGGGGAACAGGGGAAGACAGCAATCAGCCCCAGCATTTT
length: 13; D: TRBD1; size: -; V: TRBV2; J: TRBJ2-1; CDR3: CASHKGQYNEQFF; DNA: TGTGCCAGCCATAAGGGACAGTACAATGAGCAGTTCTTC
length: 15; D: -; size: -; V: TRBV28; J: TRBJ2-7; CDR3: CASWSTASAQYEQYF; DNA: TGTGCCAGCTGGAGTACGGCTTCGGCGCAGTACGAGCAGTACTTC
length: 17; D: -; size: -; V: TRBV7-8; J: TRBJ2-6; CDR3: CASSPGPTNSGANVLTF; DNA: TGTGCCAGCAGCCCGGGACCGACAAACTCTGGGGCCAACGTCCTGACTTTC
length: 18; D: TRBD2; size: -; V: TRBV4-3; J: TRBJ2-2; CDR3: CASSSRPTSGRAPGELFF; DNA: TGCGCCAGCAGCTCACGCCCGACTAGCGGGAGGGCCCCCGGGGAGCTGTTTTTT
length: 15; D: TRBD1; size: once; V: TRBV5-4; J: TRBJ2-7; CDR3: CASSPGTGATYEQYF; DNA: TGTGCCAGCAGTCCCGGGACAGGGGCAACCTACGAGCAGTACTTC
length: 15; D: -; size: -; V: TRBV6-5; J: TRBJ1-5; CDR3: CASRPWGEGNQPQHF; DNA: TGTGCCAGCAGGCCCTGGGGGGAGGGGAATCAGCCCCAGCATTTT
length: 14; D: TRBD1; size: -; V: TRBV5-1; J: TRBJ2-5; CDR3: CASSRGQGGETQYF; DNA: TGCGCCAGCAGTAGAGGACAGGGCGGAGAGACCCAGTACTTC
length: 13; D: TRBD1; size: -; V: TRBV30; J: TRBJ1-1; CDR3: CAWDRVMNTEAFF; DNA: TGTGCCTGGGACAGGGTCATGAACACTGAAGCTTTCTTT
length: 13; D: -; size: few; V: TRBV21-1; J: TRBJ1-5; CDR3: CASSKERDQPQHF; DNA: TGTGCCAGCAGCAAAGAACGGGATCAGCCCCAGCATTTT
length: 17; D: -; size: -; V: TRBV2; J: TRBJ2-6; CDR3: CASSYGGADSGANVLTF; DNA: TGTGCCAGCAGTTATGGCGGAGCCGACTCTGGGGCCAACGTCCTGACTTTC
length: 12; D: -; size: -; V: TRBV30; J: TRBJ2-4; CDR3: CACLGARNIQYF; DNA: TGTGCCTGTTTAGGGGCTCGTAACATTCAGTACTTC
length: 15; D: TRBD2; size: -; V: TRBV5-4; J: TRBJ2-5; CDR3: CASSLVAGGQETQYF; DNA: TGTGCCAGCAGCTTGGTGGCGGGGGGGCAAGAGACCCAGTACTTC